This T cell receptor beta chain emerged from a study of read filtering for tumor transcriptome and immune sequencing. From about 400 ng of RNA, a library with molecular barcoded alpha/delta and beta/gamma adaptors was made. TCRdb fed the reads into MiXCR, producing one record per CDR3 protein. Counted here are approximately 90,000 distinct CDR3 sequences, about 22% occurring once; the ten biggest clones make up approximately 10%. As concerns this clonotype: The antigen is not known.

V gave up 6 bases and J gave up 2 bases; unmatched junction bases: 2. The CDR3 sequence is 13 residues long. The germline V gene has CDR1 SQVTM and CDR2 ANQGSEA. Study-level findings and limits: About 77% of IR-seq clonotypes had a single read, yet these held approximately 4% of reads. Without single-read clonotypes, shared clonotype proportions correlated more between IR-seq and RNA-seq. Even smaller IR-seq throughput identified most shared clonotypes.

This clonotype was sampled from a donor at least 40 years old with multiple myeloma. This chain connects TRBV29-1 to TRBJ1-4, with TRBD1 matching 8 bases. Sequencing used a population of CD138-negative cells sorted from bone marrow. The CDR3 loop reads CSVRTGTNEKLFF. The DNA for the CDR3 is TGCAGCGTCCGGACAGGGACTAATGAAAAACTGTTTTTT.